Below, 8 T cell receptor beta chains from the same sample are listed, as sequenced in a study of cytomegalovirus exposure and HLA in healthy donors. In the PCR, 60 Vbeta and 13 Jbeta primers were used. The data were produced by immunoSEQ multiplex PCR, yet TCRdb's version contains in-frame clones alone and is incomplete. The sample yields under 200,000 clones, just under 80% seen once. The material sequenced was PBMCs. Receptors originate from a man in his thirties or forties in good health and CMV-seronegative.

The V gene is TRBV15, the J gene TRBJ2-7; possibly TRBD1 for D (6 bases). This CDR3 has 14 residues. V lost 3 bases, J lost 1 base, and 10 bases lay in between. CDR1 is LNHNV, CDR2 YYDKDF, per germline (reference sequence). The CDR3 loop reads CATSRTGQSYEQYF. In DNA form, the CDR3 reads TGTGCCACCAGCAGGACTGGACAGTCCTACGAGCAGTACTTC.

The chain is built from TRBV18 and TRBJ2-5, with 7 nucleotides matching TRBD2. With 4 bases clipped from V and 2 bases from J, the junction kept 1 base outside the gene matches. The CDR3 length is 13 residues. CDR1 and CDR2 from the germline V gene are KGHSH and LQKENI. As DNA, the CDR3 is TGTGCCAGCTCACTCGGGGGGCAAGAGACCCAGTACTTC. Translating it yields CASSLGGQETQYF.

The V and J genes are TRBV21-1 and TRBJ2-3; the tabulated D call, TRBD2, remains unverified against the DNA. TRBV21-1 represents a pseudogene. The CDR3 totals 15 residues. CDR3 loop: CASSKTSGGALGQYF. In nucleotides, the CDR3 is TGTGCCAGCAGCAAAACTAGCGGGGGGGCCTTAGGGCAGTATTTT.

V usage is TRBV30 and J usage is TRBJ1-1; TRBD1 might be the D (6 bases). Germline V gene sequence: CDR1 GTSNPN, CDR2 SVGIG (reference sequence). The germline V and J ends were trimmed by 8 bases and 2 bases, with 18 bases remaining between them. The CDR3 length is 14 residues. DNA for the CDR3: TGTGCCCCCCATAGGCCAGGGGTAAACACTGAAGCTTTCTTT. It translates to CAPHRPGVNTEAFF.

J is TRBJ1-2 and V is TRBV28; D is perhaps TRBD1 (5 bases). This CDR3 contains 13 residues. The V end was cut by 5 bases, the J end by 4 bases, with 11 bases between. Germline V gene data show CDR1 as MDHEN and CDR2 as SYDVKM. The CDR3 protein is CASSQRGGYGYTF. For the CDR3, the DNA is TGTGCCAGCAGTCAAAGGGGTGGCTATGGCTACACCTTC.

The genes are TRBV7-6 and TRBJ2-3, with 7 bases aligning to TRBD1. This CDR3 comprises 14 residues. Per germline, CDR1 SGHVS and CDR2 FNYEAQ. With V trimmed by 5 bases and J by 1 base, 3 bases remained unmatched. CDR3 nucleotides: TGTGCCAGCAGCCCAACAGGGGGCACAGATACGCAGTATTTT. Amino acids: CASSPTGGTDTQYF.

The chain recombines TRBV5-1 with TRBJ1-4; no firm D call. This CDR3 spans 14 amino acids. Germline V gives CDR1 SGHRS, CDR2 YFSETQ. Trimming shortened V by 4 bases and J by 0 bases, and 7 bases separated the two germline ends. CDR3 sequence (DNA): TGCGCCAGCAGCCCGACAACAACTAATGAAAAACTGTTTTTT. It codes for CASSPTTTNEKLFF.

This clone has just a few counts. This chain links TRBV2 with TRBJ1-4, with D maybe TRBD1 (5 bases). This CDR3 region has 13 residues. Germline assignment: CDR1 SNHLY and CDR2 FYNNEI. The V end was cut by 4 bases, the J end by 4 bases, with 7 bases between. The CDR3 DNA reads TGTGCCAGCAGTGGACAGAATAATGAAAAACTGTTTTTT. Encoded protein: CASSGQNNEKLFF.